Shown below are 26 T cell receptor beta chains from a single sample sequenced in a study of blood T cells in healthy people across ages. Using a J-beta primer mix together with a sample-barcoded 5' primer, a second PCR was run for about 6 to 12 cycles. One entry per CDR3 protein results from TCRdb running MiXCR on the 5' RACE reads. The profile shows roughly 2 million distinct CDR3 sequences, roughly 49% of them singletons. Sample: blood. Receptors originate from a woman in her thirties or forties in good health.

The chain combines TRBV14 with TRBJ2-4, with D unclear. V was trimmed by 0 bases and J by 0 bases, leaving 6 bases between them. In germline, CDR1 is SGHDN, CDR2 FVKESK. The CDR3 spans 15 residues. The CDR3, as DNA: TGTGCCAGCAGCCAAGATGCGGTAGCCAAAAACATTCAGTACTTC. Translating gives CASSQDAVAKNIQYF. Variable domain in full (rest from reference TRBV14 and TRBJ2-4): EAGVTQFPSHSVIEKGQTVTLRCDPISGHDNLYWYRRVMGKEIKFLLHFVKESKQDESGMPNNRFLAERTGGTYSTLKVQPAELEDSGVYFCASSQDAVAKNIQYFGAGTRLSVL.

This clonotype appeared a few times. V and J are TRBV4-3 and TRBJ1-5; D is unresolved. The CDR3 extends over 14 amino acids. CDR1 and CDR2 (germline): LGHNA, YSLEER. V shed 2 bases and J shed 3 bases, with 8 bases lying between them. CDR3 residues: CASSQLMNNQPQHF. CDR3 in DNA: TGCGCCAGCAGCCAATTGATGAACAATCAGCCCCAGCATTTT.

The rearrangement joins TRBV4-2 to TRBJ1-2; 7 bases align to TRBD1. The CDR3 contains 14 residues. V trimming: 8 bases; J trimming: 5 bases; junction bases outside the gene matches: 11. Per germline, CDR1 LGHNA and CDR2 YNFKEQ. CDR3 protein: CASRERQGLYGYTF. Written as DNA, the CDR3 is TGTGCCAGCCGCGAACGACAGGGTTTGTATGGCTACACCTTC.

This clonotype was seen more than once but under ten times. The chain's CDR3 is CSASTGNEQFF. The CDR3 DNA reads as TGCAGTGCTAGTACCGGGAATGAGCAGTTCTTC. V gene TRBV20-1 combines with J gene TRBJ2-1; D call uncertain. In germline, CDR1 is DFQATT, CDR2 SNEGSKA (reference sequence). V lost 3 bases, J lost 7 bases, and 7 bases lay in between. This CDR3 comprises 11 residues.

This clonotype appeared a single time. The chain carries TRBV6-5 and TRBJ1-4, with D uncertain. Trimming cost V 5 bases and J 3 bases, with 16 bases left between them. Germline loops: CDR1 MNHEY, CDR2 SVGAGI. The CDR3 spans 16 residues. The CDR3 DNA follows: TGTGCCAGCAGTCCACGGGCCGGGAGGCCTAATGAAAAACTGTTTTTT. Protein sequence: CASSPRAGRPNEKLFF.

The chain joins TRBV27 to TRBJ2-1; 8 positions agree with TRBD1. CDR3 length equals 17 residues. V lost 6 bases, J lost 1 base, and 11 bases stayed unmatched. The germline V gene encodes CDR1 MNHEY and CDR2 SMNVEV (reference sequence). The CDR3 here is CASSASGGEESYNEQFF. The CDR3 DNA reads TGTGCCAGCAGCGCCTCAGGGGGCGAGGAGTCCTACAATGAGCAGTTCTTC.

The CDR3, as DNA: TGTGCCAGCAGTACTCAGGGTAACCATCAGCCCCAGCATTTT. Its translation: CASSTQGNHQPQHF. The chain combines TRBV12-3 or TRBV12-4 with TRBJ1-5, with D tentatively TRBD1 (5 bases). The V end lost 5 bases, the J end lost 5 bases, and 13 bases lay between the germline ends. The CDR3 contains 14 residues.

The rearrangement joins TRBV20-1 to TRBJ2-5, with 8 bases fitting TRBD2. The junction had 18 bases not matched to a gene; V was cut back by 2 bases and J by 1 base. Germline CDR1 DFQATT, CDR2 SNEGSKA (reference sequence). This CDR3 has 19 amino acids. The CDR3 loop reads CSARFRGKSGGPPQETQYF. CDR3 DNA: TGCAGTGCTAGATTCCGGGGGAAATCGGGGGGGCCCCCCCAAGAGACCCAGTACTTC.

On this clonotype: This clone may be a read error of a much larger clone one base away. J is TRBJ2-4 and V is TRBV7-2, with 8 bases matching TRBD1. CDR1 and CDR2 from the germline V gene are SGHTA and FQGNSA. The CDR3 is 16 residues long. CDR3 sequence reads: CARSSTWTGRSNIQYF. CDR3 coding DNA: TGTGCCCGCAGCTCGACATGGACAGGGCGGTCAAACATTCAGTACTTC.

This clonotype has a handful of counts. The chain recombines TRBV24-1 with TRBJ1-2; D not resolved. With 2 bases removed from V and 7 bases from J, the gap between germline ends came to 13 bases. CDR3 length: 14 amino acids. Germline values: CDR1 KGHDR, CDR2 SFDVKD. CDR3 sequence reads: CATSDSEGEGGYTF. CDR3 sequence (DNA): TGTGCCACCAGTGATTCCGAGGGTGAGGGTGGCTACACCTTC.

The chain carries TRBV20-1 and TRBJ2-1; a possible D gene is TRBD2 (5 bases). Between the trimmed V and J ends, which lost 4 bases and 0 bases, there was a span of 13 bases. Germline assignment: CDR1 DFQATT and CDR2 SNEGSKA (reference sequence). The CDR3 is 15 amino acids. The CDR3 sequence: CSAKADLSSYNEQFF. The CDR3, as DNA: TGCAGTGCTAAAGCGGACCTCAGCTCCTACAATGAGCAGTTCTTC.

The chain combines TRBV6-2 or TRBV6-3 with TRBJ2-1; D may match TRBD1 or TRBD2 (5 bases each). V dropped 10 bases and J dropped 9 bases, with 13 bases sitting between them. Germline V gene sequence: CDR1 MNHEY, CDR2 SVGEGT. The CDR3 runs 11 residues. The CDR3 nucleotides read TGTGCCACCAGACGGGGCTTTGAGCAGTTCTTC. Protein product: CATRRGFEQFF.

Turning to this clonotype: A much bigger clone sits one base away, suggesting this may be a read error. The chain has TRBV4-3 and TRBJ2-3; D is undetermined. Germline assignment: CDR1 LGHNA and CDR2 YSLEER. This CDR3 is built from 13 residues. In DNA form, the CDR3 reads TGCGCCAGCAGCCAAGATAGGGCAGATACGCGGTATTTT. It yields the protein CASSQDRADTRYF.

This rearrangement joins TRBV4-1 to TRBJ2-1; 10 nucleotides match TRBD1. This CDR3 region has 14 residues. The V and J ends lost 4 bases and 7 bases, in that order; junction bases with no gene match: 4. Germline CDR1 and CDR2: MGHRA and YSYEKL. The CDR3 here is CASSRGTGVNEQFF. Here the CDR3 DNA reads TGCGCCAGCAGCCGCGGGACAGGGGTGAATGAGCAGTTCTTC.

The V and J genes are TRBV7-8 and TRBJ2-4; D is undetermined. Germline loops: CDR1 SGHVS, CDR2 FQNEAQ. V lost 1 base, J lost 0 bases, and 16 bases lay in between. The CDR3 is 18 amino acids. The CDR3 DNA sequence: TGTGCCAGCAGCTTAGTTGTAACGGGCCAGATAGCCAAAAACATTCAGTACTTC. It encodes CASSLVVTGQIAKNIQYF.

The sample holds many counts of this clonotype. CDR3 loop: CASSLVVDPQETQYF. Here the CDR3 DNA reads TGTGCCAGCAGCTTAGTAGTGGACCCCCAAGAGACCCAGTACTTC. This chain links TRBV7-2 with TRBJ2-5; D gene uncertain. V gave up 1 base and J gave up 1 base, with 10 bases separating them. CDR1 and CDR2 from the germline V gene are SGHTA and FQGNSA. This CDR3 spans 15 amino acids.

This clonotype turned up a few times. The V call is TRBV27, the J call TRBJ2-2; 11 positions match TRBD2. Germline-derived CDR1 and CDR2 are MNHEY and SMNVEV (reference sequence). The CDR3 is made up of 17 amino acids. V lost 8 bases to trimming and J lost 6 bases; unmatched junction nucleotides: 14. This chain's CDR3 is CASSDSGGAGRSGELFF. The CDR3 bases are TGTGCCAGCTCAGATAGCGGGGGGGCCGGGAGGTCCGGGGAGCTGTTTTTT.

The chain joins TRBV27 to TRBJ1-6; maybe TRBD1 (6 bases). CDR3 length: 15 amino acids. With 3 bases removed from V and 5 bases from J, the gap between germline ends came to 11 bases. Germline assignment: CDR1 MNHEY and CDR2 SMNVEV (reference sequence). CDR3 DNA sequence: TGTGCCAGCAGTTTCTTCGGGGGCGATAATTCACCCCTCCACTTT. This encodes CASSFFGGDNSPLHF.

The rearrangement joins TRBV4-1 to TRBJ1-4; 8 bases agree with TRBD1. The CDR3 sequence is 13 residues long. Germline V gives CDR1 MGHRA, CDR2 YSYEKL. With V trimmed by 4 bases and J by 8 bases, 3 bases remained unmatched. CDR3 protein: CASSRTGYEKLFF. The DNA of the CDR3 is TGCGCCAGCAGCCGGACAGGGTACGAAAAACTGTTTTTT.

This clonotype was seen a few times. V is TRBV6-6 and J is TRBJ2-1, with D perhaps matching TRBD2 (5 bases). Germline V CDR1 and CDR2: MNHNY, SVGAGI (reference sequence). This CDR3 comprises 14 residues. V dropped 4 bases and J dropped 8 bases, with 15 bases sitting between them. The CDR3 DNA is TGTGCCAGCAGTTGGGATGTGGGGAGCTATGAGCAGTTCTTC. As protein: CASSWDVGSYEQFF.

As regards this clonotype: At one end, the junction sequence differs from germline, possibly due to a read error. The chain joins TRBV5-1 to TRBJ2-7, with a possible D match to TRBD1 (5 bases). Germline assignment: CDR1 SGHRS and CDR2 YFSETQ. The CDR3 runs 14 residues. The CDR3 loop reads CASILGQGLYEQYF. CDR3 in DNA: TGCGCCAGCATCTTGGGGCAGGGCCTCTACGAGCAGTACTTC.

The chain links TRBV6-5 to TRBJ2-1; D uncertain. CDR1 and CDR2 (germline): MNHEY, SVGAGI. This CDR3 comprises 12 residues. V was shortened by 3 bases and J by 7 bases, with 7 bases between the two germline ends. The CDR3 nucleotides read TGTGCCAGCAGTTATAGGCGAAATGAGCAGTTCTTC. This encodes CASSYRRNEQFF.

This clonotype was observed a few times. The CDR3 here is CATSNGGGSSYNEQFF. CDR3 nucleotide sequence: TGTGCCACCAGCAACGGGGGAGGAAGCTCCTACAATGAGCAGTTCTTC. This chain links TRBV15 with TRBJ2-1; D is perhaps TRBD2 (6 bases). V lost 4 bases to trimming and J lost 0 bases, with 13 bases between them. This CDR3 region has 16 residues. Germline V gives CDR1 LNHNV, CDR2 YYDKDF (reference sequence).

This clonotype was counted between two and nine times. This chain joins TRBV29-1 and TRBJ2-1; D uncertain. The CDR3 is 10 residues long. V dropped 5 bases and J dropped 7 bases, with 6 bases sitting between them. Per germline, CDR1 SQVTM and CDR2 ANQGSEA. CDR3: CSVSLNEQFF. The DNA of the CDR3 is TGCAGCGTTTCCCTTAATGAGCAGTTCTTC.

On this clonotype itself: Germline is not matched at one junction end, which may reflect a read error. This sequence joins TRBV5-1 and TRBJ2-1; 10 bases align to TRBD2. The CDR3 length is 17 residues. Germline CDR1 SGHRS, CDR2 YFSETQ. DNA for the CDR3: TGCGTCAGCAGCTTGGCGGCAACTAGCGGGGCTTACAATGAGCAGTTCTTC. Protein: CVSSLAATSGAYNEQFF.

In this sample, this clonotype turned up once. V is TRBV2 and J is TRBJ2-5, with TRBD2 identical over 7 bases. The CDR3 has 14 residues. Germline V gives CDR1 SNHLY, CDR2 FYNNEI. V trimming: 7 bases; J trimming: 2 bases; junction bases outside the gene matches: 7. CDR3: CASTSGRGQETQYF. The CDR3 DNA reads TGTGCCAGCACCTCTGGGAGGGGACAAGAGACCCAGTACTTC.